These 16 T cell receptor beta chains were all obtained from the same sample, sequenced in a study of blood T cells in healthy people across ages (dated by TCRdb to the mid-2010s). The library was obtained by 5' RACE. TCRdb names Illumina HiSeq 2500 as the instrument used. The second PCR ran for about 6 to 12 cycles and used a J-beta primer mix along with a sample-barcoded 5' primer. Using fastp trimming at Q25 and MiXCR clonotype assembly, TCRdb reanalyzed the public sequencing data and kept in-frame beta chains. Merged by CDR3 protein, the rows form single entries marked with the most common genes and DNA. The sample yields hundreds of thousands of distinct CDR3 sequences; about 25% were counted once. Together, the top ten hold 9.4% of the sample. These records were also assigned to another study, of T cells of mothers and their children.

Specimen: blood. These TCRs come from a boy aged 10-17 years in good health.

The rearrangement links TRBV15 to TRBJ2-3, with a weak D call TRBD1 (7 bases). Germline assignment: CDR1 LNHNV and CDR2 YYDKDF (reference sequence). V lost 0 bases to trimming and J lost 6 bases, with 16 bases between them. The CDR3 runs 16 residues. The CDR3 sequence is CATSRDPGGPTDTQYF. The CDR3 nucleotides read TGTGCCACCAGCAGAGATCCAGGGGGGCCTACGGATACGCAGTATTTT.

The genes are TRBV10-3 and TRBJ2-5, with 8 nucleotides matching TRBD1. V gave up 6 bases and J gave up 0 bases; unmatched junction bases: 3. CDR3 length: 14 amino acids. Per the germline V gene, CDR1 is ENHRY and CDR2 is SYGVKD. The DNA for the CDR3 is TGTGCCATCAGCCGACAGGGGTACCAAGAGACCCAGTACTTC. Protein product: CAISRQGYQETQYF.

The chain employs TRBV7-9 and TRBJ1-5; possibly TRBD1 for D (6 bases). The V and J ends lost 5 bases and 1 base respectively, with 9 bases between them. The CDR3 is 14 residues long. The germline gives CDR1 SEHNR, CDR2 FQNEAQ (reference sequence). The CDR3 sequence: CASSRTESNQPQHF. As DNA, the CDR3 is TGTGCCAGCAGCAGGACAGAAAGCAATCAGCCCCAGCATTTT.

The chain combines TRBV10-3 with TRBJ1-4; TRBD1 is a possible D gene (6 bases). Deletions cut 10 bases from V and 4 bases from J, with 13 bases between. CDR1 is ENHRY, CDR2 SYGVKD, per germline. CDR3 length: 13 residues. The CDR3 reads CASGQSDNEKLFF. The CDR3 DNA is TGTGCCAGCGGACAGTCAGATAATGAAAAACTGTTTTTT.

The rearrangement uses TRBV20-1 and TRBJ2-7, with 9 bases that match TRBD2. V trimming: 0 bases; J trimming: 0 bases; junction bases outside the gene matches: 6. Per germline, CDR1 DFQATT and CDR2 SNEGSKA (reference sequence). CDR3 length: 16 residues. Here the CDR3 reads CSARDLGTSSSYEQYF. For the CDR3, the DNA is TGCAGTGCTAGAGATCTGGGGACTAGCAGCTCCTACGAGCAGTACTTC.

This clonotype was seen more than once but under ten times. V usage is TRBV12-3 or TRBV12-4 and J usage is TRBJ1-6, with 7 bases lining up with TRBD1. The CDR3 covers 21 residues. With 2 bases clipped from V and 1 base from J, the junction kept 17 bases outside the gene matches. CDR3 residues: CASSLYGGGELVRSYNSPLHF. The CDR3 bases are TGTGCCAGCAGTTTATATGGAGGGGGCGAATTAGTTCGTTCCTATAATTCACCCCTCCACTTT.

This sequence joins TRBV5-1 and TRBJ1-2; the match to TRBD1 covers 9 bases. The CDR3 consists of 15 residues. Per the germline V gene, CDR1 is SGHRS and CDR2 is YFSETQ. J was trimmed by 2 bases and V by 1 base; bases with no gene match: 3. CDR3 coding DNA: TGCGCCAGCAGCTTGCCCGGACAGGGGAACTATGGCTACACCTTC. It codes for CASSLPGQGNYGYTF.

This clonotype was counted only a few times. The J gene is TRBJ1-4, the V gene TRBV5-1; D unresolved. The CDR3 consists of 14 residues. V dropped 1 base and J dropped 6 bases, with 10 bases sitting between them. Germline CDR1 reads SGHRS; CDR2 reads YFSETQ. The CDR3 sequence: CASSLTPIDEKLFF. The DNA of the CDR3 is TGCGCCAGCAGCTTGACGCCGATTGATGAAAAACTGTTTTTT.

CDR3 in DNA: TGTGCCAGCTCGCTCCGGCCCGAACATGAAAAACTGTTTTTT. Its translation is CASSLRPEHEKLFF. The J gene is TRBJ1-4, the V gene TRBV18; the D is unclear. CDR1 and CDR2 from the germline V gene are KGHSH and LQKENI. V was pared by 6 bases and J by 6 bases, with 14 bases between. The CDR3 contains 14 residues.

CDR3 nucleotide sequence: TGTGCCAGCAGCCCTGCGTTCCATACGCAGTATTTT. Encoded protein: CASSPAFHTQYF. This chain connects TRBV7-2 to TRBJ2-3; D is unresolved. The CDR3 loop spans 12 amino acids. V was shortened by 5 bases and J by 7 bases, with 10 bases between the two germline ends. Germline loops: CDR1 SGHTA, CDR2 FQGNSA.

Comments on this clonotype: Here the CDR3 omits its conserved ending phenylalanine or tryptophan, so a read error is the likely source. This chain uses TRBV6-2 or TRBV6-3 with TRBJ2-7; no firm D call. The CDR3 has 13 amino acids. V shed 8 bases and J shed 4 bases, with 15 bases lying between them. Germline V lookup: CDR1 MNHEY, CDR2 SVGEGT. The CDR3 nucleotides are TGTGCCAGCTTCAACTCCGAGACATACGAGCAGTACCTC. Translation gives CASFNSETYEQYL.

The CDR3 here is CASSLGQGGLLGSPLHF. The CDR3 nucleotides are TGTGCCAGCAGTCTAGGACAGGGAGGATTGCTAGGTTCACCCCTCCACTTT. The genes are TRBV12-3 or TRBV12-4 and TRBJ1-6; 8 bases map to TRBD1. This CDR3 contains 17 residues. With V trimmed by 5 bases and J by 9 bases, 15 bases remained unmatched.

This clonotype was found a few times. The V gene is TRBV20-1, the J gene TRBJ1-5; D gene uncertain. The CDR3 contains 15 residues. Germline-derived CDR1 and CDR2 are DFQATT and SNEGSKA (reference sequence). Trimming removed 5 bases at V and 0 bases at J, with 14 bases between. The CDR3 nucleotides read TGCAGTGCTCGTCCCCAGGAACTTAGCAATCAGCCCCAGCATTTT. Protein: CSARPQELSNQPQHF.

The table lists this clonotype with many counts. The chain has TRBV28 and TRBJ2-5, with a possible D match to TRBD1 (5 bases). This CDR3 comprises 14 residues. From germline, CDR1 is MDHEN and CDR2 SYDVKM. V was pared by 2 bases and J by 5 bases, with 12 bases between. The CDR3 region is CASSLQGIRETQYF. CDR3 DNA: TGTGCCAGCAGTTTACAGGGTATTAGGGAGACCCAGTACTTC.

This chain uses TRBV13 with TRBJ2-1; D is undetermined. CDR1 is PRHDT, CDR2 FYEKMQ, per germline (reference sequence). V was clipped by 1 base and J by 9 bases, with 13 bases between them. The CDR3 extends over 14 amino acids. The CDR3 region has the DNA TGTGCCAGCAGCTTAGTGCCCATCCTGGGTGAGCAGTTCTTC. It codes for CASSLVPILGEQFF.

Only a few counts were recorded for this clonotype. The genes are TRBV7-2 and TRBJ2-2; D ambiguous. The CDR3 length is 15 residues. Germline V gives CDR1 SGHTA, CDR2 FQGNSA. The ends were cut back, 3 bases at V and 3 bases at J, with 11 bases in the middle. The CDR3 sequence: CASSFIPWDTGELFF. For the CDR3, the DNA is TGTGCCAGCAGCTTTATACCTTGGGACACCGGGGAGCTGTTTTTT.